Sequencing of this T cell receptor (beta chain) was carried out in a study of identifying expanded T cells in peripheral blood. Data came from immunoSEQ multiplex PCR; TCRdb stores just in-frame clones and leaves some out. The sample has about 120,000 clones, approximately 88% seen once; the top ten hold 3.3%. Collection occurred without any documented infections or immune events in donors. General study findings and limits: Across healthy donors, higher total template counts meant significantly greater roughly 2-week count variance.

A word on this clone: As yet, its antigen is unknown.

The V gene's germline CDR1 is SNHLY and CDR2 FYNNEI. With 0 bases removed from V and 3 bases from J, the gap between germline ends came to 12 bases. CDR3 length equals 15 residues. Input material: blood. The source of this sequence is a person aged 18 to 75 in good health. The J gene is TRBJ2-7, the V gene TRBV2; D unresolved. The CDR3 nucleotides read TGTGCCAGCAGTGAAGCGCCCCAGCTATACTACGAGCAGTACTTC. This codes for CASSEAPQLYYEQYF.